Below, 4 T cell receptor beta chains from the same sample are listed, as sequenced in a study of CD4 T cells in relation to SARS-CoV-2 and coronaviruses. This table comes from immunoSEQ multiplex PCR, and its TCRdb copy is limited to in-frame clones, with some not included. The table lists 15,000 to 20,000 clones, roughly 83% of them singletons. CD4+ T cells from unexposed donors were obtained before the COVID-19 pandemic (2011-2018). The cells were cultured for around ten days before CD4+ T cells were isolated. These receptors have no known antigen. Specimen: CD4+ T cells from PBMCs, cultured in vitro. All receptors derive from a human donor in good health.

The chain recombines TRBV27 with TRBJ2-7; D not certain. The CDR3 is made up of 14 amino acids. Trimming removed 0 bases from V and 3 bases from J, with 9 bases in between. CDR1 and CDR2 (germline): MNHEY, SMNVEV (reference sequence). CDR3 in DNA: TGTGCCAGCAGTTTATCACCTGGGGACTACGAGCAGTACTTC. Its translation is CASSLSPGDYEQYF.

The chain is built from TRBV19 and TRBJ1-6, with D tentatively TRBD1 (6 bases). Germline assignment: CDR1 LNHDA and CDR2 SQIVND (reference sequence). V was pared by 4 bases and J by 7 bases, with 11 bases between. This CDR3 is built from 14 residues. The CDR3 here is CASSTRTENSPLHF. The DNA of the CDR3 is TGTGCCAGTAGTACCCGGACAGAGAATTCACCCCTCCACTTT.

The chain joins TRBV5-1 to TRBJ2-3, with TRBD2 as a possible D gene (6 bases). The germline V gene has CDR1 SGHRS and CDR2 YFSETQ. The V end lost 4 bases, the J end lost 4 bases, and 22 bases lay between the germline ends. The CDR3 length is 17 residues. CDR3 coding DNA: TGCGCCAGCAGCACAAATCCTCGGACTACGGTACCAGATACGCAGTATTTT. Translating gives CASSTNPRTTVPDTQYF.

This clone is medium-sized in the sample. The rearrangement joins TRBV19 to TRBJ2-1; TRBD1 matches 10 bases. Germline trimming cut 10 bases from V and 6 bases from J; bases unmatched to any gene: 6. The length of the CDR3 is 13 residues. Germline V gives CDR1 LNHDA, CDR2 SQIVND (reference sequence). CDR3 region: CATTGTGVNEQFF. In nucleotides, the CDR3 is TGTGCCACGACCGGGACAGGGGTCAATGAGCAGTTCTTC.